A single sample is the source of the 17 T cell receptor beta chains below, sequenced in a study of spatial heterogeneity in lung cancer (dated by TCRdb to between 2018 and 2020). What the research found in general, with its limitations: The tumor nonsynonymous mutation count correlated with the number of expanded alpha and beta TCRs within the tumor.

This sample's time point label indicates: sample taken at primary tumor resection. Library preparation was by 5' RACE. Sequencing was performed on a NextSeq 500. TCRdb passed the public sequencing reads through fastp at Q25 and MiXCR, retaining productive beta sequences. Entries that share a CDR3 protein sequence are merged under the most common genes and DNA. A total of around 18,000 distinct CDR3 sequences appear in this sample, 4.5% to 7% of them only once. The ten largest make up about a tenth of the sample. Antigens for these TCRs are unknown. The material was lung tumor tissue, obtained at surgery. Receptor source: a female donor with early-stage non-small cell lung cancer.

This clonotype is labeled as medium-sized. DNA of the CDR3: TGTGCCAGCAGCTTAAGGCACGAGCAGTACTTC. This sequence encodes CASSLRHEQYF. The rearrangement joins TRBV7-9 to TRBJ2-7, with D unresolved. CDR3 length: 11 residues. Germline loops: CDR1 SEHNR, CDR2 FQNEAQ (reference sequence). Trimming left V 2 bases short and J 5 bases short, with 4 bases between. The whole variable domain, filled in from reference TRBV7-9 and TRBJ2-7, reads DTGVSQNPRHKITKRGQNVTFRCDPISEHNRLYWYRQTLGQGPEFLTYFQNEAQLEKSRLLSDRFSAERPKGSFSTLEIQRTEQGDSAMYLCASSLRHEQYFGPGTRLTVT.

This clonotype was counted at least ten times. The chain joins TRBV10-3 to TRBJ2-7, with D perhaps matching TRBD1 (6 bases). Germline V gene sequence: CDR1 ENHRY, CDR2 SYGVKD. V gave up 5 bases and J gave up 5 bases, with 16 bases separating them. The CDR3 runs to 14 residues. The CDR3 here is CAISIGDIPDEQYF. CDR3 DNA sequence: TGTGCCATCAGTATCGGGGACATCCCTGACGAGCAGTACTTC.

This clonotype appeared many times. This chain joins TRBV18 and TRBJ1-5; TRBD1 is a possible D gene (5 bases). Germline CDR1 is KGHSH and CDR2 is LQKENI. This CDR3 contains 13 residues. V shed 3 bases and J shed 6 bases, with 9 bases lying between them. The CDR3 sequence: CASSPGQVQPQHF. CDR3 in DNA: TGTGCCAGCTCACCCGGACAAGTTCAGCCCCAGCATTTT.

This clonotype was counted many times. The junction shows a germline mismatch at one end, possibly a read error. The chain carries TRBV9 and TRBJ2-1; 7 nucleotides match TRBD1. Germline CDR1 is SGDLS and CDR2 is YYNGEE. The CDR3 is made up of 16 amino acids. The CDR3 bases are TGTGCCAGCAGCGTAGATCCGGGACAGTCCTCCAATGAGCAGTTCTTC. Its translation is CASSVDPGQSSNEQFF.

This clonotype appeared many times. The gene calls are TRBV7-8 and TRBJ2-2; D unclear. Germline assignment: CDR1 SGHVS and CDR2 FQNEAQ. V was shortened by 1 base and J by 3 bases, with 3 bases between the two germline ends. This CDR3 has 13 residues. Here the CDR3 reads CASSLVDTGELFF. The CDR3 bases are TGTGCCAGCAGCTTAGTGGACACCGGGGAGCTGTTTTTT.

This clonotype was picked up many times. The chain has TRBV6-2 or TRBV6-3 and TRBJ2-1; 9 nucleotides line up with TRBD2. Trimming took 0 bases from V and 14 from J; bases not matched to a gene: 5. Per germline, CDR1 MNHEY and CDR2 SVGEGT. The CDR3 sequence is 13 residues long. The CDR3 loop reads CASSYSQREDEFF. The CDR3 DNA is TGTGCCAGCAGTTACTCCCAGCGGGAGGACGAGTTCTTC.

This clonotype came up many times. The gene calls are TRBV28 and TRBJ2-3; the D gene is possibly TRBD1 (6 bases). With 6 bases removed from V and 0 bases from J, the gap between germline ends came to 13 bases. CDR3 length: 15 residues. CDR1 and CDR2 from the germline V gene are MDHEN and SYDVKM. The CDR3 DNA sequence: TGTGCCAGCAGCGACAGGTACCCTAGCACAGATACGCAGTATTTT. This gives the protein CASSDRYPSTDTQYF.

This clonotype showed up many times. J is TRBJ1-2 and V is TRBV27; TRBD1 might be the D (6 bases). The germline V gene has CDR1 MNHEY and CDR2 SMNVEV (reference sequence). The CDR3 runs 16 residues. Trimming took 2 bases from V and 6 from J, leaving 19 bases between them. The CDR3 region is CASSLGSTGGWNGYTF. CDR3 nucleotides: TGTGCCAGCAGTTTAGGGAGTACGGGGGGCTGGAATGGCTACACCTTC.

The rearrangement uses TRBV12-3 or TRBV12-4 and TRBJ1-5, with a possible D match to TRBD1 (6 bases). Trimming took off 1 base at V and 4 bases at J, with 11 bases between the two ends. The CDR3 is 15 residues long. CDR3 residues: CASSLDGTRNQPQHF. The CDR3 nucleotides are TGTGCCAGCAGTTTAGACGGGACAAGAAATCAGCCCCAGCATTTT.

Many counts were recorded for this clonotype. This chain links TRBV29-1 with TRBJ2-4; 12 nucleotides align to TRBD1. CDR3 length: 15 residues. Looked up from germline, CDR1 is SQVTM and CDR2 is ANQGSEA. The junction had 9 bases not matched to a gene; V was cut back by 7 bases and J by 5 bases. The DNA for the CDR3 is TGCAGCGCCCTCCCCCGGGACAGGGGGCAAAACATTCAGTACTTC. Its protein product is CSALPRDRGQNIQYF.

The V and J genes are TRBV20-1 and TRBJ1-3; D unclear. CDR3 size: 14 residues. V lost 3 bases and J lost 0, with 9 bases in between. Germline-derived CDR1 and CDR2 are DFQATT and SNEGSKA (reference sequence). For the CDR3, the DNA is TGCAGTGCTAGCGTCCAGTTCTCTGGAAACACCATATATTTT. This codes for CSASVQFSGNTIYF.

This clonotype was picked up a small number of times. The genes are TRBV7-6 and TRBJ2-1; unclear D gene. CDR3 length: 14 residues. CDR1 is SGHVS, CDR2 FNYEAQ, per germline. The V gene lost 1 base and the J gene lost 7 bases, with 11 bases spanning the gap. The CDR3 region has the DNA TGTGCCAGCAGCTTAGAGGGCAATGGGAATGAGCAGTTCTTC. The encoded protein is CASSLEGNGNEQFF.

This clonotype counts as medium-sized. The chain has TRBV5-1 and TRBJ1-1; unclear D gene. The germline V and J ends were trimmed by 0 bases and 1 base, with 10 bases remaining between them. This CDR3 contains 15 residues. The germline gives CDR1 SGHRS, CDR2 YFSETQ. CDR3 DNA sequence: TGCGCCAGCAGCTTGGGGCCGGTAAAGAACACTGAAGCTTTCTTT. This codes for CASSLGPVKNTEAFF.

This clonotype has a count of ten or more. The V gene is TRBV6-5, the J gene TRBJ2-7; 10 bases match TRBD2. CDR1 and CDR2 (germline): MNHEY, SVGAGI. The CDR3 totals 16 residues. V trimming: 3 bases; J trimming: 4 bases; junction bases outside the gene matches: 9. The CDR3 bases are TGTGCCAGCAGTTATGGAAGCGGGAGGGCCGGGTACGAGCAGTACTTC. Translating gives CASSYGSGRAGYEQYF.

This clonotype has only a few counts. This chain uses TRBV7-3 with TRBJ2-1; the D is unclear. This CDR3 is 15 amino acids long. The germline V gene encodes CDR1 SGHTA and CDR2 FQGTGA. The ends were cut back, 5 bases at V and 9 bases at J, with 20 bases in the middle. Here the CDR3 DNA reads TGTGCCAGCAGCGTTTCTCTACGCTCCGGTAGTGAGCAGTTCTTC. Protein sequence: CASSVSLRSGSEQFF.

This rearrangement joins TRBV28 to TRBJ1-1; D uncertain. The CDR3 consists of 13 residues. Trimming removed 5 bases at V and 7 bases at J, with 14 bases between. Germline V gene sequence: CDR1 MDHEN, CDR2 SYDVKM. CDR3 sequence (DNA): TGTGCCAGCAGTCTACTGGGGAGAAGTGAAGCTTTCTTT. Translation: CASSLLGRSEAFF.

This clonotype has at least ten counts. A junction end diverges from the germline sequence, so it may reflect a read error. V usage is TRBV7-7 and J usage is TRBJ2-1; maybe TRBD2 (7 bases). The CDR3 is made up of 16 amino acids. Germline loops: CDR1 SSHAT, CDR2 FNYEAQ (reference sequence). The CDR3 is CASSLNRGASYNEQFF. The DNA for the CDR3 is TGTGCTAGCAGCTTGAATCGGGGGGCCTCCTACAATGAGCAGTTCTTC.